Presented here are 26 T cell receptor beta chains from one specimen sequenced in a study of cytomegalovirus exposure and HLA in healthy donors. 13 Jbeta primers and 60 Vbeta primers were used for the PCR. Here immunoSEQ multiplex PCR was the method, and the copy in TCRdb shows in-frame clones only, minus some. The sample consists of about 160,000 clones, 60% to 80% of them appearing once. Material for sequencing was PBMCs. These receptors were collected from a woman in her twenties or thirties in good health and CMV-seronegative.

The rearrangement links TRBV6-1 to TRBJ1-3; D is perhaps TRBD1 (6 bases). V was shortened by 4 bases and J by 0 bases, with 13 bases between the two germline ends. This CDR3 contains 16 residues. Germline V lookup: CDR1 MNHNS, CDR2 SASEGT. The CDR3 sequence: CASSGRTVFSGNTIYF. The CDR3 DNA reads TGTGCCAGCAGTGGGCGGACAGTCTTCTCTGGAAACACCATATATTTT.

V gene TRBV29-1 combines with J gene TRBJ2-3, with TRBD1 identical over 9 bases. The CDR3 is made up of 17 amino acids. With V trimmed by 7 bases and J by 8 bases, 22 bases remained unmatched. Germline values: CDR1 SQVTM, CDR2 ANQGSEA. For the CDR3, the DNA is TGCAGCGCCGCAGGGGATCGGACAGGGGTATTACTGGCTACGCAGTATTTT. It encodes CSAAGDRTGVLLATQYF.

The rearrangement links TRBV6-6 to TRBJ1-5; no definite D call. The CDR3 has 16 amino acids. The ends were cut back, 2 bases at V and 6 bases at J, with 17 bases in the middle. Germline CDR1 MNHNY, CDR2 SVGAGI (reference sequence). The CDR3 here is CASSYMRGNSAQPQHF. In DNA, the CDR3 is TGTGCCAGCAGTTACATGCGTGGTAATTCCGCTCAGCCCCAGCATTTT.

The V gene is TRBV7-6, the J gene TRBJ2-2; 9 bases align to TRBD2. Per the germline V gene, CDR1 is SGHVS and CDR2 is FNYEAQ. J was trimmed by 0 bases and V by 1 base; bases with no gene match: 9. This CDR3 spans 19 amino acids. This CDR3 reads CASSLGAGTSRTNTGELFF. For the CDR3, the DNA is TGTGCCAGCAGCTTAGGCGCCGGGACTAGCCGTACGAACACCGGGGAGCTGTTTTTT.

The V call is TRBV10-3, the J call TRBJ2-7; D possibly corresponds to TRBD1 (6 bases). This CDR3 has 15 amino acids. Trimming shortened V by 2 bases and J by 1 base, and 12 bases separated the two germline ends. Per germline, CDR1 ENHRY and CDR2 SYGVKD. CDR3 coding DNA: TGTGCCATCAGTGAGAAGGACAGAAGTTCCTACGAGCAGTACTTC. It codes for CAISEKDRSSYEQYF.

The rearrangement uses TRBV7-8 and TRBJ2-7; no reliable D call. The V gene lost 5 bases and the J gene lost 3 bases, with 17 bases spanning the gap. The CDR3 contains 15 residues. In germline, CDR1 is SGHVS, CDR2 FQNEAQ. The CDR3 sequence: CASSPGQAIGYEQYF. The CDR3 bases are TGTGCCAGCAGCCCAGGCCAGGCTATCGGCTACGAGCAGTACTTC.

The V call is TRBV5-1, the J call TRBJ2-3; 9 bases are shared with TRBD1. Germline assignment: CDR1 SGHRS and CDR2 YFSETQ. With V trimmed by 2 bases and J by 4 bases, 8 bases remained unmatched. CDR3 size: 16 residues. The CDR3 protein is CASSLLRDRDADTQYF. CDR3 sequence (DNA): TGCGCCAGCAGCTTACTCCGGGACAGGGACGCAGATACGCAGTATTTT.

This clone was picked up one time. Its ends do not fully match the called genes, so a read error is possible. This chain links TRBV5-1 with TRBJ2-6, with D possibly TRBD1 on 6 matching bases. The CDR3 extends over 15 amino acids. Per germline, CDR1 SGHRS and CDR2 YFSETQ. The CDR3, as DNA: TGCGCCAGCAGCTTTACAGGGTCTGGGGCCAACGGCCTGACTTTC. Translating gives CASSFTGSGANGLTF.

CDR3 protein: CASSLQGVDNSPLHF. In DNA, the CDR3 is TGTGCCAGCAGTCTACAGGGGGTTGATAATTCACCCCTCCACTTT. This rearrangement joins TRBV6-5 to TRBJ1-6; 8 bases line up with TRBD1. V dropped 5 bases and J dropped 5; count of bases not matched to a gene: 5. The CDR3 length is 15 residues. Germline loops: CDR1 MNHEY, CDR2 SVGAGI.

The rearrangement uses TRBV7-9 and TRBJ2-5; 11 positions agree with TRBD2. This CDR3 is built from 16 residues. Looked up from germline, CDR1 is SEHNR and CDR2 is FQNEAQ (reference sequence). Unmatched junction bases numbered 6, after V lost 1 base and J lost 5 bases. This chain's CDR3 is CASSLVAGGRSETQYF. The CDR3 DNA is TGTGCCAGCAGCTTAGTAGCGGGGGGGCGATCGGAGACCCAGTACTTC.

The chain has TRBV6-6 and TRBJ2-5; weak D call: TRBD1 (5 bases). There are 16 residues in the CDR3. Germline values: CDR1 MNHNY, CDR2 SVGAGI (reference sequence). V was trimmed by 0 bases and J by 4 bases, leaving 15 bases between them. The CDR3 loop reads CASSYSNPGWGETQYF. CDR3 in DNA: TGTGCCAGCAGTTACTCGAATCCAGGGTGGGGAGAGACCCAGTACTTC.

This clone was seen more than once but under ten times. CDR3 in DNA: TGTGCCAGCGTACCAGGGGGCGAGAGCTCCTACGAGCAGTACTTC. Amino acids: CASVPGGESSYEQYF. The rearrangement uses TRBV6-6 and TRBJ2-7; 8 bases line up with TRBD1. Germline V gene data show CDR1 as MNHNY and CDR2 as SVGAGI (reference sequence). The V gene end was trimmed by 8 bases and the J gene end by 0 bases; junction bases not matched to a gene: 9. This CDR3 comprises 15 residues.

The chain couples TRBV11-2 to TRBJ1-3; D is uncertain. V was pared by 3 bases and J by 4 bases, with 19 bases between. The CDR3 totals 17 residues. Germline loops: CDR1 SGHAT, CDR2 FQNNGV. CDR3 sequence (DNA): TGTGCCAGCAGCTTGGTCTATGAGGCCGGCTGGGGAAACACCATATATTTT. Protein sequence: CASSLVYEAGWGNTIYF. The full variable domain, its missing parts supplied by reference TRBV11-2 and TRBJ1-3, is EAGVAQSPRYKIIEKRQSVAFWCNPISGHATLYWYQQILGQGPKLLIQFQNNGVVDDSQLPKDRFSAERLKGVDSTLKIQPAKLEDSAVYLCASSLVYEAGWGNTIYFGEGSWLTVV.

This chain uses TRBV2 with TRBJ2-1; 11 positions agree with TRBD2. The junction had 8 bases not matched to a gene; V was cut back by 11 bases and J by 5 bases. The CDR3 contains 14 residues. The germline V gene has CDR1 SNHLY and CDR2 FYNNEI. The CDR3 region is CAGRTSGRNNEQFF. The CDR3 DNA is TGTGCCGGCCGGACTAGCGGGCGAAACAATGAGCAGTTCTTC.

The chain combines TRBV7-9 with TRBJ2-1; D perhaps matches TRBD1 (5 bases). V lost 6 bases and J lost 1, with 10 bases in between. The CDR3 spans 14 residues. Germline CDR1 is SEHNR and CDR2 is FQNEAQ (reference sequence). CDR3 residues: CASSPDSSYNEQFF. The CDR3 region has the DNA TGTGCCAGCAGTCCCGACAGTTCCTACAATGAGCAGTTCTTC.

The chain employs TRBV11-2 and TRBJ1-2; 9 positions agree with TRBD1. The CDR3 is made up of 15 amino acids. CDR1 SGHAT and CDR2 FQNNGV come from the germline V gene. With 5 bases clipped from V and 2 bases from J, the junction kept 6 bases outside the gene matches. This chain's CDR3 is CASSQGQGPNYGYTF. CDR3 DNA sequence: TGTGCCAGCAGCCAGGGACAGGGACCCAACTATGGCTACACCTTC.

This chain uses TRBV11-2 with TRBJ2-5; TRBD2 agrees at 7 bases. V lost 5 bases to trimming and J lost 1 base; unmatched junction nucleotides: 4. Germline V lookup: CDR1 SGHAT, CDR2 FQNNGV. The CDR3 sequence is 14 residues long. CDR3 residues: CASSGGTTQETQYF. The DNA for the CDR3 is TGTGCCAGCAGCGGGGGGACTACCCAAGAGACCCAGTACTTC.

This clone was seen just once. The chain carries TRBV2 and TRBJ1-3; 7 nucleotides agree with TRBD1. There are 12 residues in the CDR3. Germline V lookup: CDR1 SNHLY, CDR2 FYNNEI. Trimming took 10 bases from V and 4 from J; bases not matched to a gene: 4. The CDR3 bases are TGTGCCAAAACAGGGGAAGGAAACACCATATATTTT. It translates to CAKTGEGNTIYF.

The chain employs TRBV2 and TRBJ1-5; a weak D match, TRBD1 (5 bases). The V and J ends lost 4 bases and 5 bases respectively, with 6 bases between them. This CDR3 region has 12 residues. The germline CDR1 and CDR2 sequences are SNHLY and FYNNEI. The CDR3 spells CASSAGDQPQHF. The CDR3 DNA follows: TGTGCCAGCAGTGCGGGGGATCAGCCCCAGCATTTT. The variable domain in full, with the rest retrieved from reference TRBV2 and TRBJ1-5, is EPEVTQTPSHQVTQMGQEVILRCVPISNHLYFYWYRQILGQKVEFLVSFYNNEISEKSEIFDDQFSVERPDGSNFTLKIRSTKLEDSAMYFCASSAGDQPQHFGDGTRLSIL.

This chain joins TRBV7-2 and TRBJ2-1; TRBD2 matches at 11 bases. V was clipped by 6 bases and J by 1 base; unmatched bases: 5. The germline V gene has CDR1 SGHTA and CDR2 FQGNSA. The CDR3 runs 16 residues. The CDR3 region has the DNA TGTGCCAGCAGGACGCCTAGCGGGGGGTCCTACAATGAGCAGTTCTTC. This encodes CASRTPSGGSYNEQFF.

This chain links TRBV2 with TRBJ1-2, with 9 positions matching TRBD1. This CDR3 contains 15 residues. Trimming cost V 7 bases and J 4 bases; bases outside gene matches: 10. Germline CDR1 reads SNHLY; CDR2 reads FYNNEI. The CDR3 DNA sequence: TGTGCCAGCACGTTCGGACAGGGGACATCCTATGGCTACACCTTC. Translating gives CASTFGQGTSYGYTF.

This clone was found a few times. The CDR3 loop is CASSYSGSSYNSPLHF. CDR3 bases: TGTGCCAGCAGTTACTCAGGGAGCTCCTATAATTCACCCCTCCACTTT. The V and J genes are TRBV6-5 and TRBJ1-6; no reliable D call. Trimming removed 0 bases from V and 0 bases from J, with 6 bases in between. Germline V gives CDR1 MNHEY, CDR2 SVGAGI. This CDR3 is built from 16 residues.

The gene calls are TRBV5-5 and TRBJ2-7; 7 bases align to TRBD2. The length of the CDR3 is 16 residues. Trimming removed 5 bases from V and 0 bases from J; junction bases left unmatched: 11. Germline-derived CDR1 and CDR2 are SGHKS and YYEKEE (reference sequence). CDR3 in DNA: TGTGCCAGCAGACTAGCGACGGACGGGAGCTCCTACGAGCAGTACTTC. This translates into CASRLATDGSSYEQYF.

This chain joins TRBV6-4 and TRBJ2-7; 13 nucleotides line up with TRBD2. The CDR3 covers 15 residues. V lost 3 bases to trimming and J lost 3 bases; unmatched junction nucleotides: 2. Per germline, CDR1 MRHNA and CDR2 SNTAGT. The CDR3 nucleotides read TGTGCCAGCAGTGAGACTAGCGGGGGGCTCTACGAGCAGTACTTC. Translated, it gives CASSETSGGLYEQYF.

This clone was detected once. V gene TRBV5-4 combines with J gene TRBJ2-7; TRBD2 aligns across 7 bases. The germline V gene has CDR1 SGHNT and CDR2 YYREEE (reference sequence). The CDR3 length is 16 residues. V lost 3 bases to trimming and J lost 0 bases; unmatched junction nucleotides: 9. The CDR3, as DNA: TGTGCCAGCAGCTACTTTAGCGGGCGTAGCTCCTACGAGCAGTACTTC. Its protein product is CASSYFSGRSSYEQYF.

The chain has TRBV7-9 and TRBJ2-5; 10 bases agree with TRBD2. The junction had 3 bases not matched to a gene; V was cut back by 1 base and J by 4 bases. This CDR3 region has 15 residues. In germline, CDR1 is SEHNR, CDR2 FQNEAQ (reference sequence). In nucleotides, the CDR3 is TGTGCCAGCAGCTTAGGGGCTAGCGGGGGAGAGACCCAGTACTTC. Its translation: CASSLGASGGETQYF.